This T cell receptor beta chain was observed in a study of cytomegalovirus exposure and HLA in healthy donors. Looking at the study overall: Unique TCR beta sequences numbering some 110 million came from roughly 180 million T cells in an earlier analysis. The study's findings and limits: Several top significant clusters appeared, in a later analysis, to be linked to common viral pathogens. In an earlier analysis, in several hundred donors, most V segments appeared productive either ~87% or ~30% of the time. There were some V segments, including TRBV6-2 and TRBV6-3, excluded as indistinguishable.

60 Vbeta and 13 Jbeta primers were used in PCR. The table came from immunoSEQ multiplex PCR; TCRdb's copy has only in-frame clones and leaves some out. The data contain 140,000 or so clones, 60% to 80% of them singletons. The CDR3 is made up of 15 amino acids. CDR1 and CDR2 (germline): MNHNS, SASEGT. The V gene end was trimmed by 6 bases and the J gene end by 4 bases; junction bases not matched to a gene: 8. With regard to this clone: The antigen is unknown.

The specimen sequenced was PBMCs. The chain employs TRBV6-1 and TRBJ1-5; the match to TRBD1 covers 8 bases. The clonotype was recovered from a woman in her thirties in good health and CMV-seronegative. In DNA form, the CDR3 reads TGTGCCAGCAGAGCGGGACAGGAAACGAATCAGCCCCAGCATTTT. It yields the protein CASRAGQETNQPQHF.